The source of this TCR beta chain is a study of metastatic and nonmetastatic thyroid tumors. Study in general: Comparison of repertoires was carried out across blood and tumor or nodule tissue from malignant and benign thyroid patients.

No patient had received any treatment before thyroid surgery. Original data processing: Construction of a distant-metastasis classifier for papillary thyroid cancer relied on CDR3 differences across clinicopathological groups. TCRdb re-called the PCR reads with MiXCR. None of the V and J calls come from the authors' own analysis; TCRdb made them. Here the sample spans about 69,000 clones, 11% to 15% being singletons. The TCR was taken from a male donor with papillary thyroid cancer or a benign thyroid nodule (not recorded which). Some clones in this sample may be carry-over from other donors' samples. The sample taken for sequencing was blood.

The CDR3 loop reads CSARDSGRAGSNEKLFF. The CDR3 DNA follows: TGCAGTGCTAGAGACAGCGGGAGGGCCGGAAGTAATGAAAAACTGTTTTTT. This sequence joins TRBV20-1 and TRBJ1-4; no clear D. V was shortened by 0 bases and J by 4 bases, with 18 bases between the two germline ends. Germline CDR1 reads DFQATT; CDR2 reads SNEGSKA (reference sequence). The CDR3 is 17 amino acids.